These T cell receptor beta chains were read from a single sample in a study of control samples from healthy donors and cancer patients. Assay used: immunoSEQ multiplex PCR; TCRdb lists only in-frame clones, some missing. The sample lists about 150,000 clones; roughly 90% were seen once. The sequenced material came from blood. These receptors came from a man aged 25-40 years in good health. Both conserved end residues are part of each CDR3. D genes are given only for firm matches. The size entry is marked missing in some rows and otherwise reads once, few, many or a size class.

size	V	J	D	length	DNA	CDR3
NA	TRBV7-2	TRBJ2-1	NA	16	TGTGCCGAGACGAGTAGATCGGAGGGTTCCTACAATGAGCAGTTCTTC	CAETSRSEGSYNEQFF
NA	TRBV11-3	TRBJ2-7	NA	11	TGTGCCAGCAGCTTTGAGTACGAGCAGTACTTC	CASSFEYEQYF
NA	TRBV7-9	TRBJ1-4	NA	17	TGTGCCAGCAGCCTCAACGTCGGAGGGCGGATTAATGAAAAACTGTTTTTT	CASSLNVGGRINEKLFF
NA	TRBV12-3/TRBV12-4	TRBJ1-3	NA	13	TGTGCCAGCAGTTTGTTCGACGGAAACACCATATATTTT	CASSLFDGNTIYF
once	TRBV9	TRBJ2-3	NA	15	TGTGCCAGCAGCGTAGCCTGGCAGCGCACAGATACGCAGTATTTT	CASSVAWQRTDTQYF
NA	TRBV6-5	TRBJ1-5	NA	15	TGTGCCAGCAGATCCCTGGGGGGTGGCAATCAGCCCCAGCATTTT	CASRSLGGGNQPQHF
once	TRBV7-2	TRBJ1-2	NA	15	TGTGCCAGCAGCTTAGGGGGCAGTATCCCCTATGGCTACACCTTC	CASSLGGSIPYGYTF
NA	TRBV15	TRBJ1-5	NA	12	TGTGCCACCAGCAGGGGGAATCAGCCCCAGCATTTT	CATSRGNQPQHF
NA	TRBV6-2/TRBV6-3	TRBJ1-1	NA	12	TGTGCCAGCAGTCTATTGAACACTGAAGCTTTCTTT	CASSLLNTEAFF
NA	TRBV7-2	TRBJ1-4	NA	15	TGTGCCAGCAGCCCCCCCGGGGCGACTAATGAAAAACTGTTTTTT	CASSPPGATNEKLFF
NA	TRBV19	TRBJ2-2	TRBD2	15	TGTGCCAGTAGTTCCCAAGCTCTAGCGGCCGGGGAGCTGTTTTTT	CASSSQALAAGELFF
once	TRBV19	TRBJ1-3	TRBD1	15	TGTGCCAGTAGCCGAACAGGGGTGGTTGGAAACACCATATATTTT	CASSRTGVVGNTIYF
NA	TRBV6-2/TRBV6-3	TRBJ2-7	TRBD2	19	TGTGCCAGCAGTTCAAGGGGACTAGCGGGAGGTCTGAGCTCCTACGAGCAGTACTTC	CASSSRGLAGGLSSYEQYF
NA	TRBV24-1	TRBJ1-2	NA	14	TGTGCCACCAGTGATTTTTTAACCAACTATGGCTACACCTTC	CATSDFLTNYGYTF
once	TRBV12-2	TRBJ1-2	NA	16	TGTGCAAGTCGCTTAGGGCGGGGACAGGGGGACTATGGCTACACCTTC	CASRLGRGQGDYGYTF
NA	TRBV5-4	TRBJ2-2	NA	14	TGTGCCAGCAGCTTGGTAGCGAACACCGGGGAGCTGTTTTTT	CASSLVANTGELFF
NA	TRBV27	TRBJ2-1	NA	15	TGTGCCAGCAGCCGGGGGCAGGGGGTTGTATATGAGCAGTTCTTC	CASSRGQGVVYEQFF
NA	TRBV6-5	TRBJ2-3	TRBD1	14	TGTGCCAGCCTAAGAGGGCAGGGGGCAGATACGCAGTATTTT	CASLRGQGADTQYF
NA	TRBV24-1	TRBJ1-5	NA	13	TGTGCCACCTCATGGGGGACGGGCTGGCCCCAGCATTTT	CATSWGTGWPQHF
NA	TRBV19	TRBJ2-7	NA	14	TGTGCCAGTCGCGCGGTTGGAGGGGGCTACGAGCAGTACTTC	CASRAVGGGYEQYF
NA	TRBV11-1	TRBJ1-1	NA	15	TGTGCCAGCAGCGTACAGGGTTCAGGGCACTGGGAAGCTTTCTTT	CASSVQGSGHWEAFF
NA	TRBV15	TRBJ1-1	NA	13	TGTGCCACCGGCCAGGGAGAGGGCACTGAAGCTTTCTTT	CATGQGEGTEAFF
NA	TRBV7-2	TRBJ2-5	TRBD2	17	TGTGCCAGCAGCTTAGCGATGAGGCGGGAGGGCCGAGAGACCCAGTACTTC	CASSLAMRREGRETQYF
NA	TRBV7-9	TRBJ1-2	NA	16	TGTGCCAGCAGCTTAGCGTTTGATTACGGTAACTATGGCTACACCTTC	CASSLAFDYGNYGYTF
NA	TRBV5-1	TRBJ2-5	TRBD2	15	TGCGCCAGCAGCTGGGAGGGACTAGAGGGAGAGACCCAGTACTTC	CASSWEGLEGETQYF
NA	TRBV6-5	TRBJ2-2	TRBD2	15	TGTGCCAGCAGTTTTAGCGGGAGTGGGTCCGGGGAGCTGTTTTTT	CASSFSGSGSGELFF
once	TRBV12-3/TRBV12-4	TRBJ2-7	NA	11	TGTGCCAGCAGTTTCGAAGCCGAGCAGTACTTC	CASSFEAEQYF
few	TRBV29-1	TRBJ2-7	NA	14	TGCAGCGTTTCCCCAACGGGCAGAATTTACGAGCAGTACTTC	CSVSPTGRIYEQYF
NA	TRBV18	TRBJ2-1	TRBD1	16	TGTGCCAGCTCACCACTCGGGACAGGGGGCCGGAGTGAGCAGTTCTTC	CASSPLGTGGRSEQFF
NA	TRBV5-6	TRBJ1-2	NA	14	TGTGCCAGCAGCTTGCCGGGTGAAGACTATGGCTACACCTTC	CASSLPGEDYGYTF
NA	TRBV2	TRBJ1-5	NA	15	TGTGCCAGCAGTGAAGAGGCCCGACAGAATCAGCCCCAGCATTTT	CASSEEARQNQPQHF
medium-sized	TRBV11-3	TRBJ1-6	NA	16	TGTGCCAGCAGCTTAGACCCTTGGCAGGGGAATTCACCCCTCCACTTT	CASSLDPWQGNSPLHF
NA	TRBV27	TRBJ2-2	TRBD2	16	TGTGCCAGCAGTTTAATGGCGGGAGCGAACACCGGGGAGCTGTTTTTT	CASSLMAGANTGELFF
NA	TRBV5-3	TRBJ2-3	NA	14	TGTGCCAGAAGCTTGTGCGAGCAGGGTGATACGCAGTATTTT	CARSLCEQGDTQYF
NA	TRBV7-8	TRBJ2-7	NA	11	TGTGCCAGCAGCTTAGCAAGGGAGCAGTACTTC	CASSLAREQYF
NA	TRBV15	TRBJ1-4	NA	12	TGTGCCACCAGCAGAGACTACGGAAAACTGTTTTTT	CATSRDYGKLFF
NA	TRBV28	TRBJ1-1	NA	14	TGTGCCAGCAGGGCGGGAGGGCTGAACACTGAAGCTTTCTTT	CASRAGGLNTEAFF
NA	TRBV2	TRBJ1-6	NA	14	TGTGCCAGCAGTGATCGGGGGGCGGGTACACCCCTCCACTTT	CASSDRGAGTPLHF
NA	TRBV6-1	TRBJ2-3	NA	11	TGTGCCAGCAGTGCCACAGATACGCAGTATTTT	CASSATDTQYF
NA	TRBV7-2	TRBJ2-2	NA	15	TGTGCCAGCAGCTTAGCGATGGCGGTCACCGGGGAGCTGTTTTTT	CASSLAMAVTGELFF
once	TRBV20-1	TRBJ2-3	TRBD2	16	TGCAGTGCTAGTACCGACGCGGGAGGGTGGGGAGATACGCAGTATTTT	CSASTDAGGWGDTQYF
few	TRBV6-4	TRBJ2-3	TRBD2	15	TGTGCCAGCAGTCCGACTAGCGGGAGCGCAGATACGCAGTATTTT	CASSPTSGSADTQYF
NA	TRBV24-1	TRBJ2-5	TRBD1	16	TGTGCCACCAGTGATTCCGCAGGGGGTTACGGAGAGACCCAGTACTTC	CATSDSAGGYGETQYF
NA	TRBV19	TRBJ1-5	NA	15	TGTGCCAGTAGTATTGGCAGGGTCTACAATCAGCCCCAGCATTTT	CASSIGRVYNQPQHF
NA	TRBV6-6	TRBJ1-2	NA	12	TGTGCCAGCAGCCCCGGCGGCTATGGCTACACCTTC	CASSPGGYGYTF
NA	TRBV30	TRBJ2-7	TRBD2	14	TGTGCCTGGAGGAGGGGACTAGCAACCTACGAGCAGTACTTC	CAWRRGLATYEQYF
NA	TRBV27	TRBJ1-1	TRBD1	16	TGTGCCAGCAGTCAACGACAGGGGGTAACTGACACTGAAGCTTTCTTT	CASSQRQGVTDTEAFF
NA	TRBV7-7	TRBJ2-5	TRBD1	15	TGTGCTAGCAGCTCCCGGACAGGGCGGGGAGAGACCCAGTACTTC	CASSSRTGRGETQYF
NA	TRBV6-4	TRBJ2-7	TRBD2	14	TGTGCCAGCAAGATAGCGGGAGACGCCTACGAGCAGTACTTC	CASKIAGDAYEQYF
NA	TRBV5-1	TRBJ1-2	TRBD1	18	TGCGCCAGCAGCACCGCCCCTGGGACAGGGGAGGTCTTTTATGGCTACACCTTC	CASSTAPGTGEVFYGYTF
NA	TRBV5-1	TRBJ1-1	NA	13	TGCGCCAGCAGCTCTACAGGGTACACTGAAGCTTTCTTT	CASSSTGYTEAFF
NA	TRBV21-1	TRBJ2-3	NA	18	TGTGCCAGCAGCAAATCATCGGCAGCGGGTGTCGGCACAGATACGCAGTATTTT	CASSKSSAAGVGTDTQYF
NA	TRBV28	TRBJ2-7	NA	12	TGTGCCAGCAGTTTAAGGGATGGAGAGCAGTACTTC	CASSLRDGEQYF
NA	TRBV6-6	TRBJ1-2	NA	13	TGTGCCAGCAAGTCCCAATCGGGTGATGGCTACACCTTC	CASKSQSGDGYTF